This T cell receptor beta chain appears in the sequencing data of a study of T cell repertoires in cytomegalovirus infection. Study-wide context: Indications of both CMV infection and matching HLA type were provided by public TCR beta signatures.

In TCRdb, the reads were re-called with MiXCR into one record per CDR3 protein. The sample has roughly 640,000 distinct CDR3 sequences, 24% seen once; the top ten hold around 7.6%. About this clonotype: What it recognizes is unknown.

General study points: In two of eight donors, the top clonotype was HLA-C-restricted CMV-specific. Using cumulative public TCR beta family frequency, the authors identified those who carried CMV together with the relevant HLA.

V gave up 3 bases and J gave up 0 bases, with 6 bases separating them. The CDR3 loop spans 14 amino acids. Germline-derived CDR1 and CDR2 are LNHDA and SQIVND (reference sequence). This sequence was found in a human donor in good health (CMV status not recorded). Some clones in this sample may be carry-over from other donors' samples. The sample taken for sequencing was CD8+ T cells from PBMCs. This chain links TRBV19 with TRBJ2-1, with D tentatively TRBD2 (5 bases). CDR3 loop: CASSMEDSYNEQFF. The CDR3 DNA reads TGTGCCAGTAGTATGGAGGACTCCTACAATGAGCAGTTCTTC.